The 3 T cell receptor beta chains listed next were all sequenced from one sample in a study of T cell repertoires in cytomegalovirus infection. TCRdb passed the reads through MiXCR, listing each CDR3 protein once. The data hold 700,000 to 950,000 distinct CDR3 sequences, with 32% observed a single time. Which antigens these TCRs recognize remains unknown. Here the sequenced sample was cultured CD8+ T cells from PBMCs, taken from culture after CMV antigen stimulation. The receptors were sampled from a human donor in good health (CMV status not recorded). Some clones in this sample may be carry-over from other donors' samples.

This clonotype was found many times. The chain uses TRBV6-2 or TRBV6-3 and TRBJ1-1; 12 nucleotides match TRBD1. The CDR3 runs 17 residues. V lost 7 bases, J lost 1 base, and 10 bases stayed unmatched. Germline V gene lookup returns CDR1 MNHEY and CDR2 SVGEGT. The CDR3 reads CASTTGTGGAWNTEAFF. Here the CDR3 DNA reads TGTGCCAGCACGACTGGGACAGGGGGCGCATGGAACACTGAAGCTTTCTTT.

This clonotype has a count of ten or more. This chain uses TRBV7-8 with TRBJ1-1, with a weak D call TRBD1 (6 bases). The CDR3 is 16 residues long. CDR1 SGHVS and CDR2 FQNEAQ come from the germline V gene. Trimming took 7 bases from V and 2 from J, leaving 20 bases between them. As DNA, the CDR3 is TGTGCCAGCAACCTAAAACCCAGGGGCCTAAACACTGAAGCTTTCTTT. Its translation: CASNLKPRGLNTEAFF. The full variable domain, rest sourced from reference TRBV7-8 and TRBJ1-1, is GAGVSQSPRYKVAKRGQDVALRCDPISGHVSLFWYQQALGQGPEFLTYFQNEAQLDKSGLPSDRFFAERPEGSVSTLKIQRTQQEDSAVYLCASNLKPRGLNTEAFFGQGTRLTVV.

This clonotype appeared many times. V usage is TRBV7-2 and J usage is TRBJ2-1; TRBD1 matches at 10 bases. CDR1 SGHTA and CDR2 FQGNSA come from the germline V gene. This CDR3 region has 15 residues. The V segment lost 5 bases and the J segment 8 bases; nucleotides outside the gene matches: 9. CDR3 nucleotide sequence: TGTGCCAGCAGCACCGGGACAGGGGATCTCGATGAGCAGTTCTTC. This translates into CASSTGTGDLDEQFF.